Shown below are 20 T cell receptor beta chains from a single sample sequenced in a study of cytomegalovirus exposure and HLA in healthy donors. Vbeta (60) and Jbeta (13) primers were used in the PCR. Sequencing was performed with immunoSEQ multiplex PCR; in TCRdb, only in-frame clones are kept and a portion is missing. The sample lists fewer than 100,000 clones, approximately 79% seen once, with about 3.8% in the top ten. The sequencing input was PBMCs. The receptors stem from a woman aged 40 to 50 in good health and CMV-seronegative.

The chain combines TRBV7-2 with TRBJ2-3, with a possible D match to TRBD2 (5 bases). V lost 8 bases, J lost 2 bases, and 14 bases lay in between. The CDR3 runs 14 residues. Germline CDR1 is SGHTA and CDR2 is FQGNSA. CDR3 sequence reads: CASLRGTSTDTQYF. Written as DNA, the CDR3 is TGTGCCAGCCTCCGGGGAACCTCCACAGATACGCAGTATTTT.

This chain connects TRBV18 to TRBJ1-1; D is ambiguous. In germline, CDR1 is KGHSH, CDR2 LQKENI. This CDR3 comprises 14 residues. V shed 5 bases and J shed 2 bases, with 12 bases lying between them. CDR3 DNA sequence: TGTGCCAGCTCAACCGCGGGTACAAACACTGAAGCTTTCTTT. It is translated as CASSTAGTNTEAFF. Based on the CDR3 plus reference TRBV18 and TRBJ1-1, the full variable domain is NAGVMQNPRHLVRRRGQEARLRCSPMKGHSHVYWYRQLPEEGLKFMVYLQKENIIDESGMPKERFSAEFPKEGPSILRIQQVVRGDSAAYFCASSTAGTNTEAFFGQGTRLTVV.

V and J are TRBV5-8 and TRBJ2-5, with a tentative D call TRBD1 (6 bases). V lost 4 bases, J lost 11 bases, and 21 bases lay in between. Germline V gene sequence: CDR1 SGHTS, CDR2 YDEGEE. The CDR3 runs 14 residues. Written as DNA, the CDR3 is TGTGCCAGCAGCCTCGGTACAGGGTCGAGAGAGCAGTACTTC. This translates into CASSLGTGSREQYF.

The chain recombines TRBV6-5 with TRBJ2-2, with a possible D match to TRBD2 (5 bases). Trimming left V 0 bases short and J 8 bases short, with 16 bases between. In germline, CDR1 is MNHEY, CDR2 SVGAGI. The CDR3 is made up of 16 amino acids. The CDR3 bases are TGTGCCAGCAGTTACTCTGGCAGAGGAGGACCTGGGGAGCTGTTTTTT. Its protein is CASSYSGRGGPGELFF.

The genes are TRBV4-1 and TRBJ1-5; 7 bases line up with TRBD1. Germline V lookup: CDR1 MGHRA, CDR2 YSYEKL. V shed 3 bases and J 4 bases; nucleotides not matched to a gene: 6. This CDR3 has 15 amino acids. CDR3 sequence reads: CASSQETGRNQPQHF. CDR3 bases: TGCGCCAGCAGCCAGGAGACAGGGCGTAATCAGCCCCAGCATTTT.

The CDR3 spells CASSLGQGVADTQYF. CDR3 DNA sequence: TGTGCCAGCAGCTTAGGACAGGGGGTTGCAGATACGCAGTATTTT. The chain couples TRBV7-2 to TRBJ2-3, with 9 bases matching TRBD1. The germline V gene has CDR1 SGHTA and CDR2 FQGNSA. V trimming: 1 base; J trimming: 4 bases; junction bases outside the gene matches: 3. The CDR3 consists of 15 residues.

The chain couples TRBV18 to TRBJ1-5; D remains unclear. With 5 bases removed from V and 6 bases from J, the gap between germline ends came to 11 bases. CDR3 length: 13 residues. Per the germline V gene, CDR1 is KGHSH and CDR2 is LQKENI. CDR3: CASSEGKGQPQHF. As DNA, the CDR3 is TGTGCCAGCTCAGAGGGTAAGGGTCAGCCCCAGCATTTT.

In this sample, this clone turned up a few times. The chain is built from TRBV5-1 and TRBJ1-2, with D unresolved. V lost 1 base to trimming and J lost 5 bases, with 6 bases between them. Germline V gene data show CDR1 as SGHRS and CDR2 as YFSETQ. There are 12 residues in the CDR3. CDR3 nucleotides: TGCGCCAGCAGCTTGTTCCGTTATGGCTACACCTTC. Translated, it gives CASSLFRYGYTF.

The gene calls are TRBV2 and TRBJ1-1, with 7 bases that match TRBD1. Germline CDR1 is SNHLY and CDR2 is FYNNEI. The CDR3 is made up of 11 amino acids. The junction had 6 bases not matched to a gene; V was cut back by 6 bases and J by 11 bases. CDR3: CASSSDRVAFF. CDR3 DNA sequence: TGTGCCAGCAGCTCTGACAGGGTGGCTTTCTTT.

The chain recombines TRBV30 with TRBJ1-2, with TRBD1 identical over 7 bases. V shed 1 base, J shed 6 bases, and the junction held 11 bases outside the gene matches. Germline CDR1 is GTSNPN and CDR2 is SVGIG (reference sequence). The CDR3 is 15 residues long. CDR3 amino acids: CAWSGAGGPLDGYTF. The CDR3 nucleotides read TGTGCCTGGAGTGGGGCAGGGGGGCCTCTCGATGGCTACACCTTC.

The chain carries TRBV5-4 and TRBJ1-3; D remains unclear. The CDR3 loop spans 13 amino acids. Germline values: CDR1 SGHNT, CDR2 YYREEE (reference sequence). V dropped 0 bases and J dropped 2 bases, with 3 bases sitting between them. CDR3 amino acids: CASSLVAGNTIYF. The CDR3 DNA is TGTGCCAGCAGCTTGGTAGCTGGAAACACCATATATTTT.

V usage is TRBV30 and J usage is TRBJ2-2; D is possibly TRBD1 (5 bases). Germline V gene sequence: CDR1 GTSNPN, CDR2 SVGIG (reference sequence). The CDR3 runs to 17 residues. Trimming cost V 3 bases and J 4 bases, with 21 bases left between them. CDR3 sequence (DNA): TGTGCCTGGAGCGCTCATACAGGAGTATCGGGCACCGGGGAGCTGTTTTTT. This codes for CAWSAHTGVSGTGELFF.

The chain couples TRBV4-1 to TRBJ1-4, with 7 bases aligning to TRBD1. V lost 5 bases and J lost 4; bases outside the gene matches: 1. The CDR3 sequence is 13 residues long. Per germline, CDR1 MGHRA and CDR2 YSYEKL. This chain's CDR3 is CASSRGLNEKLFF. Here the CDR3 DNA reads TGCGCCAGCAGCAGGGGGCTTAATGAAAAACTGTTTTTT.

This chain links TRBV5-1 with TRBJ1-6, with 9 bases lining up with TRBD1. CDR1 SGHRS and CDR2 YFSETQ come from the germline V gene. J gave up 8 bases and V 5 bases, and 5 bases lay outside the gene matches. The CDR3 runs 14 residues. The chain's CDR3 is CASRTDRGDSPLHF. CDR3 nucleotides: TGCGCCAGCAGAACTGACAGGGGGGATTCACCCCTCCACTTT.

The chain combines TRBV29-1 with TRBJ2-5, with TRBD2 identical over 7 bases. CDR3 length equals 14 residues. Germline CDR1 and CDR2: SQVTM and ANQGSEA. V shed 7 bases and J 3 bases; nucleotides not matched to a gene: 11. In nucleotides, the CDR3 is TGCAGCGGAGCTAAGCGGGGCGGTGAAGAGACCCAGTACTTC. Encoded protein: CSGAKRGGEETQYF.

This clone was counted a few times. CDR3 loop: CASSYWGKSSSEAFF. The CDR3 nucleotides are TGTGCCAGCAGTTACTGGGGCAAGTCGAGTTCTGAAGCTTTCTTT. The chain is built from TRBV6-5 and TRBJ1-1; D is perhaps TRBD1 (5 bases). Per the germline V gene, CDR1 is MNHEY and CDR2 is SVGAGI. This CDR3 region has 15 residues. Deletions cut 1 base from V and 6 bases from J, with 15 bases between.

The CDR3 sequence is CASSVWGPETEAFF. The CDR3 bases are TGTGCCAGCAGTGTATGGGGCCCGGAGACTGAAGCTTTCTTT. The chain couples TRBV27 to TRBJ1-1; perhaps TRBD1 as D (5 bases). This CDR3 has 14 amino acids. V gave up 5 bases and J gave up 5 bases, with 15 bases separating them. CDR1 is MNHEY, CDR2 SMNVEV, per germline (reference sequence).

Only one count was recorded for this clone. The genes are TRBV5-6 and TRBJ2-3; 11 bases are shared with TRBD2. With 0 bases clipped from V and 2 bases from J, the junction kept 5 bases outside the gene matches. Germline lookup yields CDR1 SGHDT and CDR2 YYEEEE. The CDR3 is 17 residues long. The CDR3 coding sequence is TGTGCCAGCAGCTTGGAAAGACTAGCGGGGTACACAGATACGCAGTATTTT. Protein product: CASSLERLAGYTDTQYF.

The chain uses TRBV28 and TRBJ1-5, with no clear D. CDR3 size: 12 residues. Between the trimmed V and J ends, which lost 1 base and 6 bases, there was a span of 4 bases. Looked up from germline, CDR1 is MDHEN and CDR2 is SYDVKM. The CDR3 DNA follows: TGTGCCAGCAGTTTATTAGTTCAGCCCCAGCATTTT. This translates into CASSLLVQPQHF.

The chain carries TRBV30 and TRBJ2-5; D might be TRBD2 (7 bases). CDR3 length: 14 residues. Per the germline V gene, CDR1 is GTSNPN and CDR2 is SVGIG (reference sequence). Between the trimmed V and J ends, which lost 1 base and 4 bases, there was a span of 13 bases. Here the CDR3 DNA reads TGTGCCTGGAGTGACGGGGGCGGGGGAGAGACCCAGTACTTC. Translation gives CAWSDGGGGETQYF.